The sequence of this T cell receptor beta chain was determined in a study of CD8+ T cells in alopecia areata. At the level of the study: Patients received oral tofacitinib, 5 to 10 mg twice daily, for moderate-to-severe alopecia areata.

Following extraction, RNA underwent reverse transcription to cDNA, which served as the sequencing template. The repertoire was sequenced with immunoSEQ multiplex PCR; TCRdb's copy has only in-frame clones and lacks some. The sample holds about 90,000 clones, 44% seen once. Described treatment: oral pan-JAK inhibitor, 5-10 mg twice daily. Concerning this clone itself: Antigen unknown.

The study's findings and limits: Amid tofacitinib therapy, many expanded lesional clones stayed present in scalp and blood. Scalp sample sequencing also detects resident alphabeta T cells of normal skin.

The germline gives CDR1 MGHRA, CDR2 YSYEKL. With 5 bases removed from V and 0 bases from J, the gap between germline ends came to 11 bases. The CDR3 has 14 amino acids. The chain is built from TRBV4-1 and TRBJ2-7, with a tentative D call TRBD2 (5 bases). This receptor was identified in a human donor with alopecia areata. This specimen was CD8+ T cells sorted from blood, taken at week 24, from a patient treated with tofacitinib. The CDR3 DNA sequence: TGCGCCAGCAGCGTGCGGGCAAGCTCCTACGAGCAGTACTTC. Translated, it gives CASSVRASSYEQYF.